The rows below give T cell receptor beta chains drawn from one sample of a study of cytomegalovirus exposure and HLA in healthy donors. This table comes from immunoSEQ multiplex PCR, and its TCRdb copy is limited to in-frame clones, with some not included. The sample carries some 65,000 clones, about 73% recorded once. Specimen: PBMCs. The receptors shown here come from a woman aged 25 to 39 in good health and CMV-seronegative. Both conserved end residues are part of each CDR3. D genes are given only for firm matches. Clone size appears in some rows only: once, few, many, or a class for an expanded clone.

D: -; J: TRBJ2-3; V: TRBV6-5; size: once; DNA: TGTGCCAGCAGTCGCACCAGGGTCGATACGCAGTATTTT; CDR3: CASSRTRVDTQYF
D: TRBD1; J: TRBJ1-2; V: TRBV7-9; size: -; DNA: TGTGCCAGCAGGGAGACAGGGGATGGCTACACCTTC; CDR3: CASRETGDGYTF
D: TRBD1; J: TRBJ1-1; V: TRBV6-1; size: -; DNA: TGTGCCAGCAGACGGGGACAGTGGGTCACTGAAGCTTTCTTT; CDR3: CASRRGQWVTEAFF
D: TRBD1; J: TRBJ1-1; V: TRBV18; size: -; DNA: TGTGCCAGCTCACCATCAGACAGGGGGGCGACTTTCTTT; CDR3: CASSPSDRGATFF
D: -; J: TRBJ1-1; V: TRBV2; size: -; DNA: TGTGCCAGCAGGAGTACCAGGGTTACGATGAACACTGAAGCTTTCTTT; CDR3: CASRSTRVTMNTEAFF
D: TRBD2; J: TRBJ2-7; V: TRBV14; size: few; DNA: TGTGCCAGCAGCCAAGGGACTAGCGTCGACTACGAGCAGTACTTC; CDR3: CASSQGTSVDYEQYF
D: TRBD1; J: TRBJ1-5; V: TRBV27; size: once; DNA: TGTGCCAGCATGACTACAGGGACAGGGAGGGGAGGGCAGCCCCAGCATTTT; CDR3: CASMTTGTGRGGQPQHF
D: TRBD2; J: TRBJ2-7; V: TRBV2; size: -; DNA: TGTGCCAGCAGTGATTCGAGAGGGACTAGGGGGGAGCAGTACTTC; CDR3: CASSDSRGTRGEQYF
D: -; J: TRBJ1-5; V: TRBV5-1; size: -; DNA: TGCGCCAGCAGCTTTCTTCCAGGCAACAATCAGCCCCAGCATTTT; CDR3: CASSFLPGNNQPQHF
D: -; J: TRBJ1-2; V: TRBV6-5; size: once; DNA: TGTGCCAGCAGTCTCGGACAGAACTATGGCTACACCTTC; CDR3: CASSLGQNYGYTF
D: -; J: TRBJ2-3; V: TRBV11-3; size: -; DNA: TGTGCCAGCAGAGGCCTAGTGGAAGATACGCAGTATTTT; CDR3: CASRGLVEDTQYF
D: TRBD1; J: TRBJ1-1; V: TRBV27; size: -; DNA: TGTGCCAGCAACCCACGGGGGGACAGGGGGCCTGCTGAAGCTTTCTTT; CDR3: CASNPRGDRGPAEAFF
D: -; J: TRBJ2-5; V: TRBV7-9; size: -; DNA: TGTGCCAGCAGCTTAGGAGGGGCGGGGCATGGAGAGACCCAGTACTTC; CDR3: CASSLGGAGHGETQYF
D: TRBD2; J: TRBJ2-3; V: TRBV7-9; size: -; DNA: TGTGCCAGCAGCTTAGGCGGGGGGGCAACAGATACGCAGTATTTT; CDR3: CASSLGGGATDTQYF
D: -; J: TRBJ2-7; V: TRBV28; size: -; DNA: TGTGCCAGCAGTTTACTATACAGGGATCGGGCCGAGCAGTACTTC; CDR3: CASSLLYRDRAEQYF
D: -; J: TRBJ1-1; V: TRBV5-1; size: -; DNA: TGCGCCAGCAGCCCGCGTTGGGGGGGGGACACTGAAGCTTTCTTT; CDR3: CASSPRWGGDTEAFF
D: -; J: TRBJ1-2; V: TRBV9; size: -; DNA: TGTGCCAGCAGCGTAGCGACAGGTCCATCGGCCTTC; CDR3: CASSVATGPSAF
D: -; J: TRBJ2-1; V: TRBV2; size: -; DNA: TGTGCCAGCAGTGATACGGGCCGGGGGAATGAGCAGTTCTTC; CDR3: CASSDTGRGNEQFF
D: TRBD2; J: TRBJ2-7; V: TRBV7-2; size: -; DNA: TGTGCCAGCAGCTTAATCCCCGCGGGGGGGCGGGAAGAGCAGTACTTC; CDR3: CASSLIPAGGREEQYF
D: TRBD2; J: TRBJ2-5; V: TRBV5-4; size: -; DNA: TGTGCCAGCAGCTCAGGACTAGCGGGGGGGTCTAGGACCCAGTACTTC; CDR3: CASSSGLAGGSRTQYF
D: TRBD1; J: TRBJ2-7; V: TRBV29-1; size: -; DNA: TGCAGCGCCTCACAGGGGCGATCCTACGAGCAGTACTTC; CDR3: CSASQGRSYEQYF
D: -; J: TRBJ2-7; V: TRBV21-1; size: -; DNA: TGTGCCAGCAGCCAAAGACTAGCGCTCGGGGACGAGCAGTACTTC; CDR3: CASSQRLALGDEQYF
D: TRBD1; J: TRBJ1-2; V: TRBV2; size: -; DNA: TGTGCCAGCAAAGGTTCAACAGGGGGATCTGGCTACACCTTC; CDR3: CASKGSTGGSGYTF
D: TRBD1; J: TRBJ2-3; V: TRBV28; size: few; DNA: TGTGCCAGCAGACTCTCCGGGACAGGGAACACAGATACGCAGTATTTT; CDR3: CASRLSGTGNTDTQYF
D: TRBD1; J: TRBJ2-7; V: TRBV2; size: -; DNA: TGTGCCAGCGTTACAGGGGGCCCCTACGAGCAGTACTTC; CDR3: CASVTGGPYEQYF
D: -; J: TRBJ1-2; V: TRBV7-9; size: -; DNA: TGTGCCAGCAGCGTGGCCGACAGTCTTCCTAACTATGGCTACACCTTC; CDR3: CASSVADSLPNYGYTF
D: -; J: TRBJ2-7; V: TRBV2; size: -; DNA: TGTGCCAGCACTGCAGGGTCCCGAGGCTACGAGCAGTACTTC; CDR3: CASTAGSRGYEQYF
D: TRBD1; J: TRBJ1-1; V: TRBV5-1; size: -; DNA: TGCGCCAGCAGGACAGGGGGCAGGGGGGACACTGAAGCTTTCTTT; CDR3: CASRTGGRGDTEAFF
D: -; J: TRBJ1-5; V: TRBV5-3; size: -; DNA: TGTGCCAGAAGCTTCTTCGGGGGGCGAATCAATCAGCCCCAGCATTTT; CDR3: CARSFFGGRINQPQHF
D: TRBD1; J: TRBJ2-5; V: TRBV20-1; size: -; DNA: TGCAGTGCTATGGGACAGGGCCAGCAGTACTTC; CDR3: CSAMGQGQQYF
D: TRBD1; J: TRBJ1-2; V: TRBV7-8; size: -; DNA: TGTGCCAGCACCCCATCCAGGACAGGGGACTATGGCTACACCTTC; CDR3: CASTPSRTGDYGYTF
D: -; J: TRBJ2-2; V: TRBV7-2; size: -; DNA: TGTGCCAGCAGCTTCCGGACAGCGATCTCTATCACCGGGGAGCTGTTTTTT; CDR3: CASSFRTAISITGELFF
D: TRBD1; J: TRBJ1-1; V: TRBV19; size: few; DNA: TGTGCCAGTAAATTCCTGACAGGGAGCGCTGAAGCTTTCTTT; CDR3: CASKFLTGSAEAFF
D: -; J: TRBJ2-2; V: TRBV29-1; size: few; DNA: TGCAGCGTTGAACAATTTCACGGGGAGCTGTTTTTT; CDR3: CSVEQFHGELFF
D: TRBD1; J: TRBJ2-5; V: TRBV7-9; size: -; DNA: TGTGCCAGCAGCTCGAACGACAGGGTGGGTGAGACCCAGTACTTC; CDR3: CASSSNDRVGETQYF
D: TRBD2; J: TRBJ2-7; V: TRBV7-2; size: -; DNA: TGTGCCAGCAGCTTTGGCGGGGGGGTAGGATACGAGCAGTACTTC; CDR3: CASSFGGGVGYEQYF
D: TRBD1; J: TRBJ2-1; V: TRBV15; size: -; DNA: TGTGCCACCAGCAAACTACAGGGGGCAAATGAGCAGTTCTTC; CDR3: CATSKLQGANEQFF
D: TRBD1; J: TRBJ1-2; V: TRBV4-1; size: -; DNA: TGCGCCAGCAGCCAACCCCGACAGGGGGAGGGCTACACCTTC; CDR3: CASSQPRQGEGYTF
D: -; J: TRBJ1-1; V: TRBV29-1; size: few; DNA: TGCAGCGTTTGGGGGGCTGAAGCTTTCTTT; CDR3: CSVWGAEAFF
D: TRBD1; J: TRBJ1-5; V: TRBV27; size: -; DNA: TGTGCCAGCAGTTTATTCGGACAGGGGTCACGGTTGGGCAATCAGCCCCAGCATTTT; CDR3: CASSLFGQGSRLGNQPQHF
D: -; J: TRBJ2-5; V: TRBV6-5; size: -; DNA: TGTGCCAGCAGTTTCCGGGACAAAAATCAAGAGACCCAGTACTTC; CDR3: CASSFRDKNQETQYF
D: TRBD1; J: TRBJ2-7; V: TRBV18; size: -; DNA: TGTGCCAGCTCACTGTACCCCGGGACAGGGGACGAGCAGTACTTC; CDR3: CASSLYPGTGDEQYF
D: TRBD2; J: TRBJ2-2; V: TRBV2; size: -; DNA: TGTGCCAGCAGGTGGGGGACTAGCGGTAACGGGGAGCTGTTTTTT; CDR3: CASRWGTSGNGELFF
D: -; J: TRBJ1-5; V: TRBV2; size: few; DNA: TGTGCCAGCAGTGAAGAACAGTATAGCAATCAGCCCCAGCATTTT; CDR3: CASSEEQYSNQPQHF
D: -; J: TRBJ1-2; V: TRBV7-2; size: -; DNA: TGTGCCAGCAGCTTACAACTGAACTATGGCTACACCTTC; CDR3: CASSLQLNYGYTF
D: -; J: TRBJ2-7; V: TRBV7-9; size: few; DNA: TGTGCCAGCAGCGCCACGACAGACACCTACGAGCAGTACTTC; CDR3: CASSATTDTYEQYF
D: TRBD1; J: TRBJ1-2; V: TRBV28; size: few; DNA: TGTGCCAGCAGTCAAGTTACAGGGGGGGCCTATGGCTACACCTTC; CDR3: CASSQVTGGAYGYTF
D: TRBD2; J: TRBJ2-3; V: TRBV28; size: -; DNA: TGTGCCAGCAGCCTATTCTCCGGGACTAGCGGGGGGACATATACGCAGTATTTT; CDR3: CASSLFSGTSGGTYTQYF
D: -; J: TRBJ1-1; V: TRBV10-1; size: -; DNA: TGCGCCAGCAGTGAGTCGAGACTAGGGAACACTGAAGCTTTCTTT; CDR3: CASSESRLGNTEAFF